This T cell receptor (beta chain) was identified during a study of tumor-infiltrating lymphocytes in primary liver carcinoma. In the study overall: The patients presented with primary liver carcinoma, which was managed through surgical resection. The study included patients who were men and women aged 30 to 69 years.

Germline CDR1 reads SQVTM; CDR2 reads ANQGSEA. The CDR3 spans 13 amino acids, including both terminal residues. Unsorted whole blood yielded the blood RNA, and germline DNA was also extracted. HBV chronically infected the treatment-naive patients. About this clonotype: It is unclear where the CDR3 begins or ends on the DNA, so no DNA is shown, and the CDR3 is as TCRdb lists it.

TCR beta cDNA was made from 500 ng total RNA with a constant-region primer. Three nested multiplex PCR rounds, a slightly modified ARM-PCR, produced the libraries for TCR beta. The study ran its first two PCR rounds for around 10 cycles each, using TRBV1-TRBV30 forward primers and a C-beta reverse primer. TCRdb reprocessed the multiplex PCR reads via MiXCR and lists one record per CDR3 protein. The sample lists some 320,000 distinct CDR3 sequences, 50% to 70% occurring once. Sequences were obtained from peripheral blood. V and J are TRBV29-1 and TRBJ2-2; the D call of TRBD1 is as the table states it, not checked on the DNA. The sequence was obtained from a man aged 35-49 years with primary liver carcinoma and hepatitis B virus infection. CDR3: CNVGTGNTGELFF.